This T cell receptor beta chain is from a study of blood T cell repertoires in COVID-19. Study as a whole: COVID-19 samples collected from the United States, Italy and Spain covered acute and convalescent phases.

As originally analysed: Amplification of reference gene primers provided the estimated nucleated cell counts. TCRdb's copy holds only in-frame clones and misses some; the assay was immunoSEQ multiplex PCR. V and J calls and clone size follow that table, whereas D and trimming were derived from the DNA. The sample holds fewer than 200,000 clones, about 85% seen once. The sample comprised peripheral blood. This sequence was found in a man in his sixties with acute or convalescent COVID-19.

In DNA form, the CDR3 reads TGTGCCAGCAGCTTTGGGGCAGGTCAGCCCCAGCATTTT. This sequence encodes CASSFGAGQPQHF. V and J are TRBV7-9 and TRBJ1-5; D possibly corresponds to TRBD1 (5 bases). The CDR3 is 13 residues long. In germline, CDR1 is SEHNR, CDR2 FQNEAQ (reference sequence). Trimming took 3 bases from V and 6 from J, leaving 9 bases between them.